The sequence of this TCR beta chain was determined in a study of blood T cell repertoires in COVID-19 (dated by TCRdb to the early 2020s). For the study in its entirety: Samples covering the acute and convalescent phases of COVID-19 were provided by collaborators in the United States, Italy and Spain. The material from the prospective study consisted of cDNA or gDNA derived from T cells, B-cell-depleted T cells, or PBMCs. Deeply sampled blood TCRbeta repertoires from subjects exposed to, actively infected with, or recovered from COVID-19 were included in the dataset. The repertoires were made available in a free public database intended to serve as a resource for research on the immune response to SARS-CoV-2. Samples came from the ongoing ImmuneRACE study (first 160 participants) plus 1,254 subjects from 6 global collaborators. Sample metadata almost always included a de-identified subject ID, COVID-19 status, age in years and sex. HLA class I and class II types, where available, came from metadata supplied by the sample provider rather than from assay-based typing.

TCRbeta CDR3 regions were amplified from genomic DNA using the immunoSEQ Assay, a bias-controlled multiplex PCR. Processing in the source paper ran as follows. Nucleated cell counts per sample were estimated from amplification of reference gene primers within the assay. To quantify the absolute abundance of each unique TCRbeta CDR3 rearrangement, sequence reads were collapsed and filtered. For each sample, productive Simpson clonality was calculated as the square root of Simpson's diversity index over productive rearrangements. TCRdb retrieved this table from immuneACCESS and kept in-frame rearrangements only. Not all clones are present; in checked studies, unresolved V genes account for under half, and no reason is known for the remainder. That table gives V, J and clone size, and the DNA gave D and trimming. The sample records about 220,000 clones, approximately 81% of which are singletons. The ten largest clones capture around 3% of the sample.

Overall results and qualifications from the work: The amount of clinical and demographic metadata varied by source and participant and was provided uncurated.

The CDR3 numbers 15 residues from cysteine through phenylalanine. This entry keeps only the CDR3 DNA: 45 bases, framed from base 1. Reading the germline V gene gives CDR1 MNHEY and CDR2 SVGAGI. For this chain, trimming is 6 bases at the V end and 3 bases at the J end, and the number of junction bases without a gene match is 8. Concerning this clone itself: There is no known antigen for this receptor. Per-nucleotide qualities are absent, and no much larger clonotype sits a single base away.

A second Seattle source provided samples from volunteer blood donors who had recovered from COVID-19. The collaborating institutions used their own protocols to collect whole blood in K2EDTA tubes. For TCRbeta analysis, collaborator samples were shipped as frozen whole blood, as isolated PBMCs, or as DNA extracted from either sample type. Sequencing used peripheral blood. The chain employs TRBV6-5 and TRBJ1-1; 9 middle bases align to TRBD1. This clonotype was sampled from a man between 50 and 59 years old who had recovered from COVID-19. The DNA reads TGTGCCAGCAGAGGGACAGGGCATGCGGACACTGAAGCTTTCTTT. Translated, it gives CASRGTGHADTEAFF.